This entry is about one T cell receptor (beta chain). Antigen: not known. The library came from three nested PCR rounds adapted from ARM-PCR protocols. Using its own MiXCR run on the multiplex PCR reads, TCRdb lists one record per CDR3 protein. The repertoire holds 75,000 to 80,000 distinct CDR3 sequences, over 80% seen once, with about 14% in the top ten. The sample belongs to a study of tumor and adjacent non-tumor tissue in lung cancer. Study background: Histology: 12 adenocarcinoma, a couple of squamous cell carcinoma, 1 small cell lung cancer. Each sample yielded approximately 4 million productive TCRbeta reads on average. Stage I to III disease affected ten to eleven men and about five women aged roughly 31 to 85.

Per germline, CDR1 DFQATT and CDR2 SNEGSKA (reference sequence). The CDR3 runs to 12 residues. V was shortened by 3 bases and J by 11 bases, with 16 bases between the two germline ends. This sample's RNA came from whole unsorted tissue. Whole-study results and caveats: Normal lung showed higher cumulative top 100 clone frequency than tumor.

The V call is TRBV20-1, the J call TRBJ1-2; D not resolved. The receptor was derived from a woman in her forties or fifties with non-small cell lung cancer. Sequencing was performed on lung tumor tissue. In nucleotides, the CDR3 is TGCAGTGCTAGTTTATCGGACTATGAATACACCTTC. It encodes CSASLSDYEYTF.